A single sample gave rise to the 24 T cell receptor beta chains below, sequenced in a study of cytomegalovirus exposure and HLA in healthy donors. The PCR ran on 60 Vbeta and 13 Jbeta primers. The assay was immunoSEQ multiplex PCR, and TCRdb's table has in-frame clones only and misses some. The data contain about 150,000 clones, approximately 84% of them singletons. Sequenced sample: PBMCs. The receptor source for this set is a woman under 30 in good health and CMV-seronegative.

The chain carries TRBV18 and TRBJ2-7; weak D call: TRBD1 (5 bases). This CDR3 contains 13 residues. Germline CDR1 KGHSH, CDR2 LQKENI. Trimming left V 6 bases short and J 3 bases short, with 12 bases between. The CDR3 here is CASSVGASYEQYF. In DNA, the CDR3 is TGTGCCAGCTCGGTAGGGGCCAGCTACGAGCAGTACTTC.

This chain joins TRBV4-2 and TRBJ1-3; 9 positions match TRBD1. J lost 0 bases, V lost 0 bases, and 3 bases had no gene match. The CDR3 consists of 17 residues. Germline V gene data show CDR1 as LGHNA and CDR2 as YNFKEQ. This chain's CDR3 is CASSQDGTGPSGNTIYF. The CDR3 DNA reads as TGTGCCAGCAGCCAAGATGGGACAGGGCCCTCTGGAAACACCATATATTTT.

This clone has more than one count but fewer than ten. The rearrangement joins TRBV6-1 to TRBJ1-4, with D possibly TRBD1 on 5 matching bases. Deletions cut 7 bases from V and 7 bases from J, with 19 bases between. The CDR3 length is 15 residues. Germline loops: CDR1 MNHNS, CDR2 SASEGT. The CDR3 spells CASISSRGGGEKLFF. The CDR3 DNA reads as TGTGCCAGCATCTCTTCCCGGGGGGGAGGTGAAAAACTGTTTTTT.

The V and J genes are TRBV5-4 and TRBJ2-6, with D hard to call. Per the germline V gene, CDR1 is SGHNT and CDR2 is YYREEE (reference sequence). The length of the CDR3 is 16 residues. Between the trimmed V and J ends, which lost 4 bases and 1 base, there was a span of 12 bases. The CDR3 region is CASSPAVESGANVLTF. Written as DNA, the CDR3 is TGTGCCAGCAGCCCCGCTGTGGAGTCTGGGGCCAACGTCCTGACTTTC.

This sequence joins TRBV5-1 and TRBJ1-5; perhaps TRBD1 as D (5 bases). The CDR3 length is 15 residues. With 4 bases removed from V and 0 bases from J, the gap between germline ends came to 11 bases. Germline CDR1 and CDR2: SGHRS and YFSETQ. The CDR3 here is CASSPGDYSNQPQHF. The CDR3 nucleotides are TGCGCCAGCAGCCCGGGGGATTATAGCAATCAGCCCCAGCATTTT.

The chain is built from TRBV6-1 and TRBJ2-7, with 7 bases identical to TRBD1. Germline V gene data show CDR1 as MNHNS and CDR2 as SASEGT. The CDR3 is 15 residues long. V was pared by 4 bases and J by 1 base, with 7 bases of the junction left unmatched. Written as DNA, the CDR3 is TGTGCCAGCAGTGCCCGGGACAGCAGATCCTACGAGCAGTACTTC. It specifies CASSARDSRSYEQYF.

This clone was seen only a few times. V and J are TRBV4-3 and TRBJ2-1; 8 bases match TRBD1. Germline loops: CDR1 LGHNA, CDR2 YSLEER. Unmatched junction bases numbered 13, after V lost 3 bases and J lost 9 bases. The CDR3 runs to 16 residues. Written as DNA, the CDR3 is TGCGCCAGCAGCCAGGAATTCGGGACAGGTGTCACTGAGCAGTTCTTC. It translates to CASSQEFGTGVTEQFF.

The chain is built from TRBV28 and TRBJ2-1; 9 bases are a match to TRBD1. V trimming: 6 bases; J trimming: 8 bases; junction bases outside the gene matches: 5. This CDR3 region has 13 residues. Germline V lookup: CDR1 MDHEN, CDR2 SYDVKM. The CDR3 DNA sequence: TGTGCCAGCAGCCAACAGGGGGCCCATGAGCAGTTCTTC. Protein product: CASSQQGAHEQFF.

This chain joins TRBV15 and TRBJ2-7, with 14 positions matching TRBD2. Unmatched junction bases numbered 5, after V lost 4 bases and J lost 6 bases. The CDR3 is 15 amino acids. Germline assignment: CDR1 LNHNV and CDR2 YYDKDF (reference sequence). The chain's CDR3 is CATSKRLAGGLEQYF. Written as DNA, the CDR3 is TGTGCCACCAGCAAACGACTAGCGGGAGGGCTCGAGCAGTACTTC.

The genes are TRBV14 and TRBJ2-6, with a weak D call TRBD2 (5 bases). Trimming pared 1 base from V and 2 bases from J, leaving 18 bases between. Germline CDR1 SGHDN, CDR2 FVKESK. The CDR3 extends over 19 amino acids. The CDR3 spells CASSQGAKALGAGANVLTF. The CDR3 coding sequence is TGTGCCAGCAGCCAAGGGGCGAAGGCCCTGGGAGCTGGGGCCAACGTCCTGACTTTC.

This rearrangement joins TRBV23-1 to TRBJ2-7; TRBD2 aligns across 7 bases. TRBV23-1 carries the ORF label, with uncertain function. CDR3 length equals 18 residues. V was clipped by 6 bases and J by 0 bases; unmatched bases: 17. CDR3 DNA sequence: TGCGCCAGCAGGTCCTCACGGGAGGAAAACCCACCCTCCTACGAGCAGTACTTC. Encoded protein: CASRSSREENPPSYEQYF.

The genes are TRBV7-8 and TRBJ2-5, with no clear D. Near its end, the DNA agrees better with TRBJ2-7, so the J call may be wrong. CDR3 size: 15 residues. Germline V gene sequence: CDR1 SGHVS, CDR2 FQNEAQ. The CDR3 DNA sequence: TGTGCCAGCAGCACCTGGGCGTCGAGCTCCTACGAGCAGTACTTC. Encoded protein: CASSTWASSSYEQYF.

V is TRBV29-1 and J is TRBJ1-5; TRBD1 aligns across 8 bases. V dropped 6 bases and J dropped 3; count of bases not matched to a gene: 4. Germline V gene lookup returns CDR1 SQVTM and CDR2 ANQGSEA. This CDR3 has 13 amino acids. The CDR3 nucleotides are TGCAGCGTGGAGACAGGGGCCAATCAGCCCCAGCATTTT. Encoded protein: CSVETGANQPQHF.

The chain has TRBV5-1 and TRBJ2-1; TRBD2 aligns across 8 bases. The CDR3 is made up of 15 amino acids. From germline, CDR1 is SGHRS and CDR2 YFSETQ. Trimming cost V 4 bases and J 3 bases; bases outside gene matches: 6. The CDR3 here is CASSGGLVVYNEQFF. The CDR3 bases are TGCGCCAGCAGCGGGGGACTAGTGGTCTACAATGAGCAGTTCTTC.

Concerning this clone: Germline is not matched at one junction end, which may reflect a read error. The sample contains more than one DNA sequence encoding this CDR3. This chain connects TRBV9 to TRBJ2-2, with 13 bases that match TRBD2. The CDR3 length is 20 residues. Germline CDR1 and CDR2: SGDLS and YYNGEE. The CDR3 here is CASSVARAGLAGFNTGELFF. DNA for the CDR3: TGTGCCAGCAGCGTAGCTCGGGCGGGACTAGCGGGATTCAACACCGGGGAGCTGTTCTTT.

The J gene is TRBJ1-1, the V gene TRBV6-6; the D is unclear. The V end was cut by 7 bases, the J end by 1 base, with 13 bases between. The CDR3 sequence is 14 residues long. CDR1 MNHNY and CDR2 SVGAGI come from the germline V gene (reference sequence). This chain's CDR3 is CASIIARGNTEAFF. The DNA of the CDR3 is TGTGCCAGCATCATTGCACGGGGGAACACTGAAGCTTTCTTT.

J is TRBJ1-3 and V is TRBV7-8; 9 bases are a match to TRBD1. V shed 1 base and J 2 bases; nucleotides not matched to a gene: 3. The CDR3 contains 16 residues. The germline V gene has CDR1 SGHVS and CDR2 FQNEAQ. The CDR3 nucleotides are TGTGCCAGCAGCTTAGTAGGGGACAGGGCTGGAAACACCATATATTTT. Amino acids: CASSLVGDRAGNTIYF.

The chain carries TRBV10-3 and TRBJ1-2; 7 bases line up with TRBD1. V lost 5 bases, J lost 4 bases, and 22 bases stayed unmatched. Germline-derived CDR1 and CDR2 are ENHRY and SYGVKD. The CDR3 loop spans 19 amino acids. This CDR3 is CAISSRVGQAPRMGYGYTF. DNA for the CDR3: TGTGCCATCAGTTCCCGAGTTGGACAGGCCCCTCGGATGGGCTATGGCTACACCTTC.

The chain joins TRBV7-8 to TRBJ2-7; 12 nucleotides align to TRBD1. In germline, CDR1 is SGHVS, CDR2 FQNEAQ. V was clipped by 3 bases and J by 5 bases; unmatched bases: 5. This CDR3 spans 15 amino acids. The CDR3 loop reads CASSFTGTGGHEQYF. The CDR3 DNA is TGTGCCAGCAGCTTCACCGGGACAGGGGGCCACGAGCAGTACTTC.

The rearrangement joins TRBV27 to TRBJ2-5; TRBD2 is a possible D gene (5 bases). Trimming left V 6 bases short and J 11 bases short, with 22 bases between. This CDR3 region has 14 residues. Germline loops: CDR1 MNHEY, CDR2 SMNVEV (reference sequence). The CDR3 region has the DNA TGTGCCAGCAGCTTCGGAGCCCTAGGGAGAGAGCAGTACTTC. Residues: CASSFGALGREQYF.

The chain links TRBV18 to TRBJ2-6; the D is unclear. Germline assignment: CDR1 KGHSH and CDR2 LQKENI. CDR3 length: 15 amino acids. Trimming took off 0 bases at V and 0 bases at J, with 3 bases between the two ends. CDR3 loop: CASSPPSSGANVLTF. The DNA for the CDR3 is TGTGCCAGCTCACCACCCAGCTCTGGGGCCAACGTCCTGACTTTC.

The chain couples TRBV19 to TRBJ2-5; possible D gene TRBD1, 6 bases. The CDR3 contains 15 residues. Germline loops: CDR1 LNHDA, CDR2 SQIVND (reference sequence). Trimming took off 3 bases at V and 4 bases at J, with 15 bases between the two ends. CDR3: CASSMGQGLPETQYF. The CDR3 DNA reads as TGTGCCAGTAGTATGGGGCAGGGGTTACCAGAGACCCAGTACTTC.

The chain uses TRBV30 and TRBJ2-1; possibly TRBD1 for D (6 bases). Trimming cost V 3 bases and J 6 bases, with 21 bases left between them. CDR1 is GTSNPN and CDR2 is SVGIG in the germline V gene (reference sequence). CDR3 size: 16 residues. DNA of the CDR3: TGTGCCTGGAGCCCACCCGGCAGGGGTGTAGGCAATGAGCAGTTCTTC. Translating gives CAWSPPGRGVGNEQFF. Full variable domain (missing parts from reference TRBV30 and TRBJ2-1): SQTIHQWPATLVQPVGSPLSLECTVEGTSNPNLYWYRQAAGRGLQLLFYSVGIGQISSEVPQNLSASRPQDRQFILSSKKLLLSDSGFYLCAWSPPGRGVGNEQFFGPGTRLTVL.

The chain has TRBV6-1 and TRBJ1-1; D remains ambiguous. V was cut by 4 bases and J by 3 bases, with 9 bases left in between. Germline CDR1 reads MNHNS; CDR2 reads SASEGT. The length of the CDR3 is 13 residues. The chain's CDR3 is CASSVLGDTEAFF. The DNA of the CDR3 is TGTGCCAGCAGTGTCTTAGGAGACACTGAAGCTTTCTTT.